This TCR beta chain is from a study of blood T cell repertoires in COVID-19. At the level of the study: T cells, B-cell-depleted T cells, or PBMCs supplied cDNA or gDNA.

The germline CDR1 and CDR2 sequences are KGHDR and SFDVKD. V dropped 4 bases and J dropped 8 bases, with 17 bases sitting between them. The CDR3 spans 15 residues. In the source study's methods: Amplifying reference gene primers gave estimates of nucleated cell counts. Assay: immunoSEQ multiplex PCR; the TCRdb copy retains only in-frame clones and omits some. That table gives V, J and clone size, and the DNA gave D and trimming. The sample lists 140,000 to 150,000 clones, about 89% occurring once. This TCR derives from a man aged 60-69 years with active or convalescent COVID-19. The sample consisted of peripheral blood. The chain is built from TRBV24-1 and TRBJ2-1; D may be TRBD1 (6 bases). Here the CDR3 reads CATSEPRQGRDEQFF. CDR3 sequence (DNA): TGTGCCACCAGTGAGCCCCGCCAGGGGCGGGATGAGCAGTTCTTC.